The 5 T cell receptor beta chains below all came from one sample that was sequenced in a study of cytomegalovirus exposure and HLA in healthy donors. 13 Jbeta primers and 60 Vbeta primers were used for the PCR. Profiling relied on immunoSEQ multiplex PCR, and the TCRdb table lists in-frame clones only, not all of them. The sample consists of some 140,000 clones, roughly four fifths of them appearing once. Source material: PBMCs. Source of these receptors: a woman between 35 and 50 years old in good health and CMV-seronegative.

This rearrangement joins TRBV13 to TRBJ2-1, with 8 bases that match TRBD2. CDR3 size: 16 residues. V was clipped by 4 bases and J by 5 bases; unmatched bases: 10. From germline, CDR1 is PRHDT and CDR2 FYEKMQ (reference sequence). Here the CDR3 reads CASSSRGTSWDNEQFF. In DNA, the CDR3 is TGTGCCAGCAGCTCGAGGGGGACTAGTTGGGACAATGAGCAGTTCTTC.

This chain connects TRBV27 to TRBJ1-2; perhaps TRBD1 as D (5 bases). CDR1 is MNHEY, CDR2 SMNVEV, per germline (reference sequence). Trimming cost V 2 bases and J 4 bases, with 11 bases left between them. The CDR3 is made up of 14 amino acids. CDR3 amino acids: CASSLGGIPYGYTF. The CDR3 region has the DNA TGTGCCAGCAGTTTAGGGGGGATCCCCTATGGCTACACCTTC.

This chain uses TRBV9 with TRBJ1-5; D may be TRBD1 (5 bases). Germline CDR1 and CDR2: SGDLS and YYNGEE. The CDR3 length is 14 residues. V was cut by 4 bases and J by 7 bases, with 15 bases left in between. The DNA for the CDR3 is TGTGCCAGCAGCCCCCGCAGGGCAGGACAGCCCCAGCATTTT. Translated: CASSPRRAGQPQHF.

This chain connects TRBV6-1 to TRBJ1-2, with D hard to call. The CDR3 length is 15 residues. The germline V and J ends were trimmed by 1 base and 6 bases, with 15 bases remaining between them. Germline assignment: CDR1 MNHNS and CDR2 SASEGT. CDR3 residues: CASSEVYTPRNGYTF. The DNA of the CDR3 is TGTGCCAGCAGTGAAGTGTACACGCCTAGGAATGGCTACACCTTC.

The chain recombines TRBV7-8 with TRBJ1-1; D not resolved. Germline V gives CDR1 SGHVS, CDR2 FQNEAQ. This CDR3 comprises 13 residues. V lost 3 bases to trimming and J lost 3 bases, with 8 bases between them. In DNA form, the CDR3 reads TGTGCCAGCAGCTTGACTACGTACACTGAAGCTTTCTTT. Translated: CASSLTTYTEAFF.